The rows below give T cell receptor beta chains drawn from one sample of a study of PD-L1 blockade in urothelial cancer. Some clones are missing from TCRdb's copy, which holds only in-frame ones; the method was immunoSEQ multiplex PCR. This sample yields approximately 67,000 clones, of which around 88% are seen a single time; about 16% belongs to the top ten. Sequenced here: PBMCs, sampled around atezolizumab (anti-PD-L1) treatment. Receptor source: a man aged 60-69 years with urothelial cancer. The CDR3 runs from the conserved cysteine through the conserved F or W. The size entry is marked missing in some rows and otherwise reads once, few, many or a size class.

cdr3_aa cdr3_length v_call clone_size j_call
CASSDPQTSAAQYF 14 TRBV10-1 . TRBJ2-7
CASRGRDTSYEQYF 14 TRBV6-5 . TRBJ2-7
CASSLYGLAIYEQFF 15 TRBV7-9 . TRBJ2-1
CASSSDSAGNTIYF 14 TRBV11-3 . TRBJ1-3
CASSQRATEQFF 12 TRBV14 . TRBJ2-1
CASSLNGPYNSPLHF 15 TRBV5-1 . TRBJ1-6
CASSYSQEGDYGYTF 15 TRBV6-5 . TRBJ1-2
CASSLPSTDTQYF 13 TRBV7-9 . TRBJ2-3
CASSLTSATDTQYF 14 TRBV7-6 . TRBJ2-3
CASTGTGVGTEAFF 14 TRBV19 once TRBJ1-1
CASSLGTGNYEQYF 14 TRBV13 . TRBJ2-7
CASSINQRQDLYEQYF 16 TRBV18 once TRBJ2-7
CASSQVNSDYNEQFF 15 TRBV4-1 . TRBJ2-1
CASSQSRGTGDSSGANVLTF 20 TRBV4-2 . TRBJ2-6
CAWGGQGNTEAFF 13 TRBV30 few TRBJ1-1
CASSFSRSADTQYF 14 TRBV7-6 once TRBJ2-3
CAGGALGQGVEQYF 14 TRBV6-5 . TRBJ2-7
CASSISRNTEAFF 13 TRBV7-8 few TRBJ1-1
CASSPRDRVTEAFF 14 TRBV19 . TRBJ1-1
CASSKRGGAETQYF 14 TRBV2 . TRBJ2-5
CASAMTVGNNSPLHF 15 TRBV19 few TRBJ1-6
CAWSQSSGTEAFF 13 TRBV30 once TRBJ1-1
CASSEGDYGYTF 12 TRBV6-5 . TRBJ1-2
CASSSGLAGSMPPSDTQYF 19 TRBV5-8 once TRBJ2-3
CASSLEQAYNSPLHF 15 TRBV5-1 . TRBJ1-6
CASSSGTGPSTDTQYF 16 TRBV5-4 . TRBJ2-3
CASSLAGVGTEAFF 14 TRBV5-6 . TRBJ1-1
CASSSPGTVSGNTIYF 16 TRBV28 . TRBJ1-3
CASSPTGGGFGYTF 14 TRBV7-2 once TRBJ1-2
CASSWDVRAPLYEQYF 16 TRBV6-5 . TRBJ2-7
CASSPTTLQGRGGYTF 16 TRBV18 few TRBJ1-2
CASSRQGPSYEQYF 14 TRBV18 . TRBJ2-7
CACGGQGLQPNEKLFF 16 TRBV19 . TRBJ1-4
CSGLQGVDYGYTF 13 TRBV29-1 . TRBJ1-2
CTMEDHNEQFF 11 TRBV20-1 . TRBJ2-1
CASSIAVGIADEQFF 15 TRBV19 . TRBJ2-1
CASRRRAGPTNEKLFF 16 TRBV19 . TRBJ1-4
CASSYSESEQFF 12 TRBV6-6 . TRBJ2-1
CASSNWGSGGPDTQYF 16 TRBV7-2 . TRBJ2-3
CASSQVEGSQETQYF 15 TRBV4-2 . TRBJ2-5